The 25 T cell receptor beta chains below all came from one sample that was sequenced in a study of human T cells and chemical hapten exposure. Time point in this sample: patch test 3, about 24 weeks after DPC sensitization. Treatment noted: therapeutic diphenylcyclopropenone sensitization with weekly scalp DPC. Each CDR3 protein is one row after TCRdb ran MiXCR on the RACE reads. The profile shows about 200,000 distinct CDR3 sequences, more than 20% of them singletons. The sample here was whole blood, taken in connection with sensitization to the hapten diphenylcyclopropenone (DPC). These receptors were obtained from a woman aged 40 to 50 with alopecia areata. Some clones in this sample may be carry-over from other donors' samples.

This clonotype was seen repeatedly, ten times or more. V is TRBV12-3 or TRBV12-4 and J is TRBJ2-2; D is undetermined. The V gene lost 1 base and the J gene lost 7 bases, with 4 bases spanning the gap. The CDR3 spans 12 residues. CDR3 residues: CASSLGFGELFF. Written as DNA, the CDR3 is TGTGCCAGCAGTTTAGGGTTCGGGGAGCTGTTTTTT.

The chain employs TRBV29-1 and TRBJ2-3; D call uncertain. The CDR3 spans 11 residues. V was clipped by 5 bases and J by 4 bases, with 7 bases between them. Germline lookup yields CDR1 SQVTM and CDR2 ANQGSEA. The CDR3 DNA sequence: TGCAGCGTTTCCCACTCAGATACGCAGTATTTT. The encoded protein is CSVSHSDTQYF.

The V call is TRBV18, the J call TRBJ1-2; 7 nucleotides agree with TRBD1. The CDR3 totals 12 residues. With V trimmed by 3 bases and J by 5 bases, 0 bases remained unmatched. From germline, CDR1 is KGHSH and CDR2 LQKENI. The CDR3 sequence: CASSPGQYGYTF. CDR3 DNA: TGTGCCAGCTCACCGGGACAGTATGGCTACACCTTC.

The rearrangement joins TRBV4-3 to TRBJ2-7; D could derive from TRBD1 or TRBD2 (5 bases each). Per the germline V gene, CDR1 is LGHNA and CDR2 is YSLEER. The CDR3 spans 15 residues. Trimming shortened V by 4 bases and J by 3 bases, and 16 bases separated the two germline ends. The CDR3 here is CASSPSRDPYYEQYF. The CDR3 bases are TGCGCCAGCAGCCCCTCGAGGGACCCCTACTACGAGCAGTACTTC.

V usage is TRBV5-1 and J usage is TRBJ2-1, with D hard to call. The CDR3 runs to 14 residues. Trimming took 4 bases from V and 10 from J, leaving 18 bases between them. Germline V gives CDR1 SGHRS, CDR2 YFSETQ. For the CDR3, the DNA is TGCGCCAGCAGCCCCCTGAAGGAAGGTCGCGAGCAGTTCTTC. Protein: CASSPLKEGREQFF.

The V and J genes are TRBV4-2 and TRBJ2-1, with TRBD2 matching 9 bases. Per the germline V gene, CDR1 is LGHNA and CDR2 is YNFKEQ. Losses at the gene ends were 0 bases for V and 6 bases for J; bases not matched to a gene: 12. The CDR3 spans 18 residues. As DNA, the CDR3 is TGTGCCAGCAGCCAAGATATCCCTAGCGGGATCGGTCGCAATGAGCAGTTCTTC. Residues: CASSQDIPSGIGRNEQFF.

CDR3 bases: TGTGCCAGCAGTCCCAGACAGGTATGGGGAAAACTGTTTTTT. Its protein is CASSPRQVWGKLFF. The rearrangement uses TRBV5-4 and TRBJ1-4; perhaps TRBD1 as D (6 bases). The germline CDR1 and CDR2 sequences are SGHNT and YYREEE (reference sequence). This CDR3 region has 14 residues. V lost 5 bases to trimming and J lost 10 bases, with 18 bases between them.

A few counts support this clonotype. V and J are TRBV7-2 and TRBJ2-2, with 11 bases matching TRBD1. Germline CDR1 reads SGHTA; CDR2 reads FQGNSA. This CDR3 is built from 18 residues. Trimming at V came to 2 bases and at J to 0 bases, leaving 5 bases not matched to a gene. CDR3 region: CASSLFGQGASNTGELFF. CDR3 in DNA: TGTGCCAGCAGCTTATTTGGACAGGGGGCCTCGAACACCGGGGAGCTGTTTTTT.

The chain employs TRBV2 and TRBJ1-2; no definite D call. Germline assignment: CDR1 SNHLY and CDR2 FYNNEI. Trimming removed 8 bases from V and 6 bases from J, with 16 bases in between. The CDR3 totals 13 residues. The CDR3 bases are TGTGCCAGCTCTCGGACGGGCCAAAATGGCTACACCTTC. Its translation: CASSRTGQNGYTF.

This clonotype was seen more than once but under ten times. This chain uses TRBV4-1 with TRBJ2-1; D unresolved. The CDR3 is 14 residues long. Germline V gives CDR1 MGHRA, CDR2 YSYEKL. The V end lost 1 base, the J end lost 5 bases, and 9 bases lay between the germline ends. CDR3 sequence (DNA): TGCGCCAGCAGCCAAGCAAGCACGAACAATGAGCAGTTCTTC. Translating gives CASSQASTNNEQFF.

As DNA, the CDR3 is TGTGCCAGCAGCTTAGTCACTAGCGGACCCCAAGAGACCCAGTACTTC. Protein product: CASSLVTSGPQETQYF. This chain links TRBV11-2 with TRBJ2-5; 8 bases are shared with TRBD2. Germline-derived CDR1 and CDR2 are SGHAT and FQNNGV. This CDR3 is built from 16 residues. Losses at the gene ends were 1 base for V and 1 base for J; bases not matched to a gene: 5.

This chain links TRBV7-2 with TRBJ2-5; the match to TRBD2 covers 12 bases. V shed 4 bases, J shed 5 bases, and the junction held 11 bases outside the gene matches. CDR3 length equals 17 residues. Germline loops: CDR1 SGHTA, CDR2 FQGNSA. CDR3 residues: CASSSLRTSGARETQYF. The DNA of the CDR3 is TGTGCCAGCAGCTCCCTGCGGACTAGCGGGGCAAGGGAGACCCAGTACTTC.

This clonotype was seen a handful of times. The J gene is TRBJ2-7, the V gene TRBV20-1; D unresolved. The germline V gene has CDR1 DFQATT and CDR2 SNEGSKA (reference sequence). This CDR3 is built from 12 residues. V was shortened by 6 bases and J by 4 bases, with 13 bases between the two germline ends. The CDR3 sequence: CSAFRSGYEQYF. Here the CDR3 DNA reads TGCAGTGCCTTTAGGTCCGGGTACGAGCAGTACTTC.

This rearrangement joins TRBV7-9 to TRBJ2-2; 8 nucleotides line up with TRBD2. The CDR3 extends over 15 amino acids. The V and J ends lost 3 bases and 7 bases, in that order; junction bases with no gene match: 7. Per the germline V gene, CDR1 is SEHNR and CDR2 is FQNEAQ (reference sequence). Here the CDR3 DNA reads TGTGCCAGCAGCTTGCCGGGACTAGAGCACGGGGAGCTGTTTTTT. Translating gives CASSLPGLEHGELFF.

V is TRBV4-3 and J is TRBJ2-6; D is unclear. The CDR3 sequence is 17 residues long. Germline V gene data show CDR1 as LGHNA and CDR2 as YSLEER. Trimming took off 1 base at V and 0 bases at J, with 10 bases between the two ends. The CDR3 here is CASSQVASNSGANVLTF. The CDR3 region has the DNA TGCGCCAGCAGCCAAGTGGCCAGTAACTCTGGGGCCAACGTCCTGACTTTC.

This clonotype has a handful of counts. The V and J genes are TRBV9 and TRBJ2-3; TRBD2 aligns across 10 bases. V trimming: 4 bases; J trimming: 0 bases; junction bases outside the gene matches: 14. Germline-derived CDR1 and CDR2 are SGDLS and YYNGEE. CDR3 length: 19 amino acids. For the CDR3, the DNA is TGTGCCAGCAGCCCCCGGCCCGGGACTAGCGCCATTAGCACAGATACGCAGTATTTT. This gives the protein CASSPRPGTSAISTDTQYF.

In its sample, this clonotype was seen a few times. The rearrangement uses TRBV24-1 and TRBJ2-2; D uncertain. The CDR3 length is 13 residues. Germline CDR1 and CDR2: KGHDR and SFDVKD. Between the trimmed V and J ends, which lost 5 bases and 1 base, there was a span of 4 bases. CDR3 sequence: CATSAENTGELFF. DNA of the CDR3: TGTGCCACCAGTGCAGAGAACACCGGGGAGCTGTTTTTT.

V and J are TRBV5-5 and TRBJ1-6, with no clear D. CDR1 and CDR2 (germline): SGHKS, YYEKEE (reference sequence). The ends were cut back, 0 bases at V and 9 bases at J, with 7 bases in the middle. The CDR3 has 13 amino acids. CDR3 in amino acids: CASSLGPGSPLHF. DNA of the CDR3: TGTGCCAGCAGCTTGGGGCCCGGTTCACCCCTCCACTTT.

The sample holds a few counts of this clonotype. CDR3 protein: CASSQGRQGGQYF. The CDR3 DNA is TGTGCCAGCAGCCAAGGTCGACAGGGCGGGCAGTACTTC. V is TRBV4-2 and J is TRBJ2-7, with TRBD1 identical over 7 bases. Trimming cost V 1 base and J 9 bases; bases outside gene matches: 6. The germline CDR1 and CDR2 sequences are LGHNA and YNFKEQ. CDR3 length: 13 residues.

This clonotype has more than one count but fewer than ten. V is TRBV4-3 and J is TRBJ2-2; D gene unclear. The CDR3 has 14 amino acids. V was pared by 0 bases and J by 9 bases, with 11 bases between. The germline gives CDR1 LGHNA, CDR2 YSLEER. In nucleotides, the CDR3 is TGCGCCAGCAGCCAAGATCCGCGTAGCAGGGAGCTGTTTTTT. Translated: CASSQDPRSRELFF.

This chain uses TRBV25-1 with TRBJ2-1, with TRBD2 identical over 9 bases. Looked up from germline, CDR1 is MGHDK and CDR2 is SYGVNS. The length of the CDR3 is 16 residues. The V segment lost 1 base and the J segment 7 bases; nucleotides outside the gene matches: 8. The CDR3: CASSEFGLAGRNEQFF. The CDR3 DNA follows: TGTGCCAGCAGTGAATTCGGGCTAGCGGGACGGAATGAGCAGTTCTTC.

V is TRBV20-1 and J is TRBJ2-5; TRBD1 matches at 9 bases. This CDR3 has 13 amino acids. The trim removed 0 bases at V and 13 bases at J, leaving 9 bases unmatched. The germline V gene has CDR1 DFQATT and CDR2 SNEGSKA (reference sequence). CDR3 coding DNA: TGCAGTGCTAGAGAGGGACAGGGATGGGTCTGGTACTTC. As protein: CSAREGQGWVWYF.

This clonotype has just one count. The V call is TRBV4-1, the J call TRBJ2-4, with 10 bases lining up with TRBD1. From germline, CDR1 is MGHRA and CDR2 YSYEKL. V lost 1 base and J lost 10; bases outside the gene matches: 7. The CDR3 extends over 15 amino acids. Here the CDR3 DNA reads TGCGCCAGCAGCCAAGCTGACAGGGGGCTGGGGATTCAGTACTTC. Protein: CASSQADRGLGIQYF.

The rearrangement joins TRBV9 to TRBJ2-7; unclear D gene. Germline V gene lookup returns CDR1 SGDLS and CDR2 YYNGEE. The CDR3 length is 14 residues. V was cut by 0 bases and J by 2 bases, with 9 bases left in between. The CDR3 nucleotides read TGTGCCAGCAGCGTAGAGTCCTACCCCTACGAGCAGTACTTC. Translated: CASSVESYPYEQYF.

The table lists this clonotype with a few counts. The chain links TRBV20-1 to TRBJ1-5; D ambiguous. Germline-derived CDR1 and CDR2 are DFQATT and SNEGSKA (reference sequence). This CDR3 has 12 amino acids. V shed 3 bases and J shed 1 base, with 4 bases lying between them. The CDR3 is CSASHSNQPQHF. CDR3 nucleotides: TGCAGTGCTAGTCACAGCAATCAGCCCCAGCATTTT.